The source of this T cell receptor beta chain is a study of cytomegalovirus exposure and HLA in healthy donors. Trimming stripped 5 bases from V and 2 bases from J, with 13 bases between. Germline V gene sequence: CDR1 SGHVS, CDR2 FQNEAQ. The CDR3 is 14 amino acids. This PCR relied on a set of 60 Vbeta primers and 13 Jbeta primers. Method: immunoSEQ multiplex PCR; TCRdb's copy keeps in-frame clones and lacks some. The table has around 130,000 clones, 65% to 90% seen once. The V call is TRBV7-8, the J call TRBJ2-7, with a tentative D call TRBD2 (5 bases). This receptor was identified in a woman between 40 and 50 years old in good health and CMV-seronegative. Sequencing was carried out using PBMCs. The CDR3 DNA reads TGTGCCAGCAGCCCCCCACGGGGAACCTACGAGCAGTACTTC. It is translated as CASSPPRGTYEQYF.